This TCR beta chain was observed in a study of identical twins. There were only healthy Caucasians among the donors. This clonotype came up a few times. TCRdb fed the 5' RACE reads into MiXCR, producing one record per CDR3 protein. The repertoire has around 680,000 distinct CDR3 sequences, over 8.5% of them found once; the top ten carry around 0.98%. Deletions cut 7 bases from V and 6 bases from J, with 10 bases between. CDR1 and CDR2 from the germline V gene are MNHEY and SVGEGT. The CDR3 length is 11 residues. This same sample was also taken into another study, of yellow fever vaccine responses in identical twins.

The sequenced sample consisted of PBMCs. The chain carries TRBV6-2 or TRBV6-3 and TRBJ2-7; a weak D match, TRBD1 (6 bases). The TCR was taken from a woman aged 18-29 years in good health. Written as DNA, the CDR3 is TGTGCCAGCAACAAAGGGGGCGAGCAGTACTTC. This translates into CASNKGGEQYF.